Listed below are T cell receptor beta chains from one sample, sequenced in a study of T cell responses to AZD1222 COVID-19 vaccine. The data were produced by immunoSEQ multiplex PCR, yet TCRdb's version contains in-frame clones alone and is incomplete. The table includes about 110,000 clones, about four fifths detected once. Source: peripheral blood, taken on day 0 of AZD1222 vaccination. The source of these receptors is an adult in good health. The CDR3 runs from the conserved cysteine through the conserved F or W. A D gene is named only where the DNA matches it firmly. For some rows the clone size is stated as once, few or many, or as a class when expanded; others skip it.

V: TRBV28; J: TRBJ2-5; D: .; size: .; DNA: TGTGCCAGCAGTTTCCCCACTCTGGGGGGCCACGAGACCCAGTACTTC; CDR3: CASSFPTLGGHETQYF
V: TRBV5-6; J: TRBJ2-5; D: .; size: .; DNA: TGTGCCAGCAGCTTGGTGGGACGGGGTATAGTCCAAGAGACCCAGTACTTC; CDR3: CASSLVGRGIVQETQYF
V: TRBV28; J: TRBJ1-1; D: .; size: .; DNA: TGTGCCAGCATTCCGTCGTGGAACACTGAAGCTTTCTTT; CDR3: CASIPSWNTEAFF
V: TRBV7-3; J: TRBJ2-2; D: TRBD1; size: .; DNA: TGTGCCAGCAGCTCGCGACAGGGTGGCACCGGGGAGCTGTTTTTT; CDR3: CASSSRQGGTGELFF
V: TRBV19; J: TRBJ2-2; D: TRBD2; size: few; DNA: TGTGCCAGTAGTAGCGGGGGGGCCACCGGGGAGCTGTTTTTT; CDR3: CASSSGGATGELFF
V: TRBV9; J: TRBJ1-1; D: .; size: .; DNA: TGTGCCAGCAGCCTTATACAGGGCGCTGAAGCTTTCTTT; CDR3: CASSLIQGAEAFF
V: TRBV5-1; J: TRBJ2-7; D: TRBD1; size: .; DNA: TGCGCCAGCAGCCCCCTGATTTCGACAGGGGGGGAGCAGTACTTC; CDR3: CASSPLISTGGEQYF
V: TRBV7-2; J: TRBJ1-5; D: .; size: few; DNA: TGTGCCAGCAGCCCGGAAGGGGCTTATAGCAATCAGCCCCAGCATTTT; CDR3: CASSPEGAYSNQPQHF
V: TRBV10-1; J: TRBJ2-3; D: TRBD2; size: .; DNA: TGCGCCAGCAGTGATACTAGCGGGAGGACAGATACGCAGTATTTT; CDR3: CASSDTSGRTDTQYF
V: TRBV3-1/TRBV3-2; J: TRBJ2-7; D: TRBD1; size: .; DNA: TGTGCCAGCAGCCCTTTAGGAGGACAGGGAAACGAGCAGTACTTC; CDR3: CASSPLGGQGNEQYF
V: TRBV29-1; J: TRBJ2-7; D: .; size: .; DNA: TGCAGCGTAAGAGGTGGCGGAACGTACGGGCACGAGCAGTACTTC; CDR3: CSVRGGGTYGHEQYF
V: TRBV7-9; J: TRBJ2-3; D: .; size: .; DNA: TGTGCCAGCAGCTTAGGCCCCGGAAATACGCAGTATTTT; CDR3: CASSLGPGNTQYF
V: TRBV27; J: TRBJ1-6; D: .; size: .; DNA: TGTGCCAGGTGGTGGCGGACCGACCTCTCCTATAATTCACCCCTCCACTTT; CDR3: CARWWRTDLSYNSPLHF
V: TRBV11-2; J: TRBJ2-3; D: .; size: .; DNA: TGTGCCAGCAGCCGAATAATAGGGGGAGTGGATACGCAGTATTTT; CDR3: CASSRIIGGVDTQYF
V: TRBV27; J: TRBJ1-2; D: TRBD1; size: once; DNA: TGTGCCAGCAGCTTCGGACAGGGTCACGGCTACACCTTC; CDR3: CASSFGQGHGYTF
V: TRBV11-2; J: TRBJ1-2; D: .; size: .; DNA: TGTGCCAGCAGCTTAGCCCCCGCGGGTTTTGGCTACACCTTC; CDR3: CASSLAPAGFGYTF
V: TRBV30; J: TRBJ2-3; D: .; size: .; DNA: TGTGCCTGGAGTGTCGAAGGGGGTGGGGATACGCAGTATTTT; CDR3: CAWSVEGGGDTQYF
V: TRBV28; J: TRBJ1-6; D: .; size: .; DNA: TGTGCCAGCAGTACCTTGCAACGGGATAATTCACCCCTCCACTTT; CDR3: CASSTLQRDNSPLHF
V: TRBV7-3; J: TRBJ2-5; D: .; size: .; DNA: TGTGCCAGCAGCTTACGTCTCCTGAGGGAGACCCAGTACTTC; CDR3: CASSLRLLRETQYF
V: TRBV18; J: TRBJ1-1; D: .; size: .; DNA: TGTGCCAGCTCACCGATTATTCAGGCGGCGAACACTGAAGCTTTCTTT; CDR3: CASSPIIQAANTEAFF
V: TRBV2; J: TRBJ1-5; D: .; size: .; DNA: TGTGCCAGCAGTGTGAATTGGGATAGCAATCAGCCCCAGCATTTT; CDR3: CASSVNWDSNQPQHF
V: TRBV28; J: TRBJ2-3; D: TRBD2; size: .; DNA: TGTGCCAGCAGCCGCCGGAGCGGGAGAGATACGCAGTATTTT; CDR3: CASSRRSGRDTQYF
V: TRBV25-1; J: TRBJ2-3; D: .; size: .; DNA: TGTGCCAGCTCCCCGTCCGGGGGCGGCACAGATACGCAGTATTTT; CDR3: CASSPSGGGTDTQYF
V: TRBV28; J: TRBJ1-5; D: .; size: .; DNA: TGTGCCAGCAGTTTCCCCCGGGACGGCATTCAGCCCCAGCATTTT; CDR3: CASSFPRDGIQPQHF
V: TRBV3-1/TRBV3-2; J: TRBJ2-5; D: TRBD1; size: .; DNA: TGTGCCAGCAGCCATCTGACAGGGACAACTCGAGAGACCCAGTACTTC; CDR3: CASSHLTGTTRETQYF
V: TRBV19; J: TRBJ2-3; D: .; size: .; DNA: TGTGCCAGTAGTATGGGCCTAGCGAATACGCAGTATTTT; CDR3: CASSMGLANTQYF
V: TRBV27; J: TRBJ2-7; D: .; size: few; DNA: TGTGCCAGCAGTTTAGAACGGAGCTCCTACGAGCAGTACTTC; CDR3: CASSLERSSYEQYF
V: TRBV7-2; J: TRBJ2-7; D: .; size: .; DNA: TGTGCCAGCAGCTTAGCGGGGACCCTCCTCGAGCAGTACTTC; CDR3: CASSLAGTLLEQYF
V: TRBV5-1; J: TRBJ2-7; D: .; size: .; DNA: TGCGCCAGCAGCCAGGAGCCGCGGGAACGGAACGAGCAGTACTTC; CDR3: CASSQEPRERNEQYF
V: TRBV7-2; J: TRBJ1-1; D: .; size: once; DNA: TGTGCCAGCAGCTCGTATACAGGGATTGAAGCTTTCTTT; CDR3: CASSSYTGIEAFF
V: TRBV9; J: TRBJ2-5; D: TRBD2; size: .; DNA: TGTGCCAGCAGCGTAGGCGGGGGTATTGAGACCCAGTACTTC; CDR3: CASSVGGGIETQYF
V: TRBV15; J: TRBJ2-1; D: TRBD2; size: .; DNA: TGTGCCACCAGCAGAGGTAGCGGGGGGGCATACAATGAGCAGTTCTTC; CDR3: CATSRGSGGAYNEQFF
V: TRBV10-3; J: TRBJ1-3; D: .; size: .; DNA: TGTGCCATCAGTGATCGGGGTTTCAGCTCTGGAAACACCATATATTTT; CDR3: CAISDRGFSSGNTIYF
V: TRBV11-2; J: TRBJ1-6; D: TRBD1; size: .; DNA: TGTGCCAGCAGCTTACGACAGGGGGCTAATTCACCCCTCCACTTT; CDR3: CASSLRQGANSPLHF
V: TRBV7-2; J: TRBJ2-7; D: .; size: .; DNA: TGTGCCAGCAGCGTTCCTCTGGGGGAGCAGTACTTC; CDR3: CASSVPLGEQYF
V: TRBV28; J: TRBJ2-1; D: .; size: .; DNA: TGTGCCAGCAGCCCCCGGGGAAACCACAATGAGCAGTTCTTC; CDR3: CASSPRGNHNEQFF
V: TRBV24-1; J: TRBJ1-1; D: TRBD1; size: .; DNA: TGTGCCACCAGTGAGCAGGGGGTTGAAGCTGAAGCTTTCTTT; CDR3: CATSEQGVEAEAFF
V: TRBV28; J: TRBJ2-5; D: TRBD2; size: .; DNA: TGTGCCAGCAGTTTCTCTGGACTAGCGGGGCAAGAGACCCAGTACTTC; CDR3: CASSFSGLAGQETQYF
V: TRBV4-1; J: TRBJ1-5; D: TRBD1; size: .; DNA: TGCGCCAGCAGCCAACAGGGACAGGGTGGGCGGATTCAGCCCCAGCATTTT; CDR3: CASSQQGQGGRIQPQHF
V: TRBV7-2; J: TRBJ1-4; D: .; size: .; DNA: TGTGCCAGCAGCCCATTCCCAGCGACGAATGAAAAACTGTTTTTT; CDR3: CASSPFPATNEKLFF
V: TRBV13; J: TRBJ2-7; D: TRBD1; size: few; DNA: TGTGCCAGCAGCTTAGGGGACAGGGGGCTCTACGAGCAGTACTTC; CDR3: CASSLGDRGLYEQYF
V: TRBV18; J: TRBJ1-5; D: TRBD1; size: .; DNA: TGTGCCAGCTCACAAGGGACAGGGGATCAGCCCCAGCATTTT; CDR3: CASSQGTGDQPQHF
V: TRBV6-2/TRBV6-3; J: TRBJ1-1; D: .; size: .; DNA: TGTGCCAGCAGCCGAGGACGGCAGGCTATGAACACTGAAGCTTTCTTT; CDR3: CASSRGRQAMNTEAFF
V: TRBV27; J: TRBJ1-1; D: TRBD1; size: .; DNA: TGTGCCAGCAGTTCACAGGGGCCTTGGGGAGCTTTCTTT; CDR3: CASSSQGPWGAFF
V: TRBV10-3; J: TRBJ2-7; D: .; size: .; DNA: TGTGCCATCAGTGAGGGGACGGGAAGGGAGCAGTACTTC; CDR3: CAISEGTGREQYF
V: TRBV7-8; J: TRBJ2-2; D: .; size: .; DNA: TGTGCCAGCAGCTTACATGCAGGACCGCTGAACACCGGGGAGCTGTTTTTT; CDR3: CASSLHAGPLNTGELFF
V: TRBV19; J: TRBJ1-5; D: .; size: .; DNA: TGTGCCAGTAGTGTCCGGGGTCAGCCCCAGCATTTT; CDR3: CASSVRGQPQHF
V: TRBV19; J: TRBJ2-7; D: .; size: .; DNA: TGTGCCAGTAGTAATCCTGGGGGCACCTACGAGCAGTACTTC; CDR3: CASSNPGGTYEQYF
V: TRBV7-2; J: TRBJ2-2; D: .; size: .; DNA: TGTGCCAGCAGCTTAGTCACAGTCAACACCGGGGAGCTGTTTTTT; CDR3: CASSLVTVNTGELFF